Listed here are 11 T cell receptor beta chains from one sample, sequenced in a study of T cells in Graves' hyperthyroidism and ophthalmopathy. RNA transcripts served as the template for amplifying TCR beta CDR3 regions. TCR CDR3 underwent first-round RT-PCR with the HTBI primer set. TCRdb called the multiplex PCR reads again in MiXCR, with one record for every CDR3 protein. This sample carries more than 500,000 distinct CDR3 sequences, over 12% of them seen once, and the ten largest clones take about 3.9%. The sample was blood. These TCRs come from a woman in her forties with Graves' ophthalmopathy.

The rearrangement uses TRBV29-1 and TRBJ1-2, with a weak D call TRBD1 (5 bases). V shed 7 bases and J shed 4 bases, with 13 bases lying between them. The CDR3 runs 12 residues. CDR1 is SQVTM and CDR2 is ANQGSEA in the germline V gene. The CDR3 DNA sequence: TGCAGCGGCGGGACTAGCTTCTATGGCTACACCTTC. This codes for CSGGTSFYGYTF.

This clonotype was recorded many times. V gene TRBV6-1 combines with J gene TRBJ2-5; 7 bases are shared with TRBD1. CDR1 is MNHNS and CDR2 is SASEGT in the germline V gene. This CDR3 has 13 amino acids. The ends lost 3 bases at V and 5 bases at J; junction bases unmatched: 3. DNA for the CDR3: TGTGCCAGCAGTGAGACAGGGTGGGAGACCCAGTACTTC. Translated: CASSETGWETQYF.

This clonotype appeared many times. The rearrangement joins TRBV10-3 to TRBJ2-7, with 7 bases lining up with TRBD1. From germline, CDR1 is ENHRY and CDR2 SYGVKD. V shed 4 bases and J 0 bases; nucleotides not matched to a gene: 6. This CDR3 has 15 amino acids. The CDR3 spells CAISGQDRRSYEQYF. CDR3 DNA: TGTGCCATCAGTGGACAGGACAGGCGCTCCTACGAGCAGTACTTC.

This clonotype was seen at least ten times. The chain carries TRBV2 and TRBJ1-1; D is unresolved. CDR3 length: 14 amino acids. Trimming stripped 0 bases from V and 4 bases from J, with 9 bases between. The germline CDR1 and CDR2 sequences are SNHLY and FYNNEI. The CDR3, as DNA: TGTGCCAGCAGTGAAGCGCGGTCACGCACTGAAGCTTTCTTT. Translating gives CASSEARSRTEAFF.

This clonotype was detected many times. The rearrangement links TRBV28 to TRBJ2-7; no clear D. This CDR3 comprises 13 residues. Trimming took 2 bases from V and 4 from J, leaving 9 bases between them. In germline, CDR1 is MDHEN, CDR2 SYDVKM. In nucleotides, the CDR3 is TGTGCCAGCAGTTTAGAGTTTCAATACGAGCAGTACTTC. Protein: CASSLEFQYEQYF. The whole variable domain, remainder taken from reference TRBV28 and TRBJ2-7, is DVKVTQSSRYLVKRTGEKVFLECVQDMDHENMFWYRQDPGLGLRLIYFSYDVKMKEKGDIPEGYSVSREKKERFSLILESASTNQTSMYLCASSLEFQYEQYFGPGTRLTVT.

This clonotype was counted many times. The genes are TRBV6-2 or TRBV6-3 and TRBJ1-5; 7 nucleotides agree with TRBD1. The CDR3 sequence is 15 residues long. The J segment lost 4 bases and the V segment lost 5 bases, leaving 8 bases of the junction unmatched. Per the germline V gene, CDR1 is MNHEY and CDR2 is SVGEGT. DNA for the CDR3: TGTGCCAGCAGTACCCCGACAGGGTTTAATCAGCCCCAGCATTTT. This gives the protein CASSTPTGFNQPQHF.

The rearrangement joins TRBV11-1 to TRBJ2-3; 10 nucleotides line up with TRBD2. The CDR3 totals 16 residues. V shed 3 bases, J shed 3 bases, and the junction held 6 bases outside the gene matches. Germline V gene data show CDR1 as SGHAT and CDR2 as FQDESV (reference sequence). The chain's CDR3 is CASSFSTSGMTDTQYF. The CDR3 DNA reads TGTGCCAGCAGCTTTTCCACTAGCGGGATGACAGATACGCAGTATTTT.

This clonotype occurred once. The CDR3 sequence: CASSENLSGNTIYF. For the CDR3, the DNA is TGTGCCAGCAGTGAAAACCTCTCTGGAAACACCATATATTTT. This chain uses TRBV2 with TRBJ1-3; D not certain. This CDR3 has 14 amino acids. Trimming pared 2 bases from V and 0 bases from J, leaving 5 bases between. Germline V CDR1 and CDR2: SNHLY, FYNNEI. The complete variable domain, with remaining parts taken from reference TRBV2 and TRBJ1-3, reads EPEVTQTPSHQVTQMGQEVILRCVPISNHLYFYWYRQILGQKVEFLVSFYNNEISEKSEIFDDQFSVERPDGSNFTLKIRSTKLEDSAMYFCASSENLSGNTIYFGEGSWLTVV.

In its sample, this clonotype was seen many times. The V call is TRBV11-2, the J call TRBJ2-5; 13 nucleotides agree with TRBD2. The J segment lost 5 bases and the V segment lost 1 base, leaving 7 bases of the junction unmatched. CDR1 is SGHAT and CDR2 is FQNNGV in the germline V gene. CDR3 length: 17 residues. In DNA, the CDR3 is TGTGCCAGCAGCTTAGTGGGGACTAGCGGGATAAGGGAGACCCAGTACTTC. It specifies CASSLVGTSGIRETQYF.

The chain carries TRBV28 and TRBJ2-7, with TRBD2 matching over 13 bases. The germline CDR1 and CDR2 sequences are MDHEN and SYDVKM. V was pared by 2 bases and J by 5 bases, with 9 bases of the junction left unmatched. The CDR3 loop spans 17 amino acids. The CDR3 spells CASSLPDGLAGAHEQYF. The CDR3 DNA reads TGTGCCAGCAGTTTACCCGACGGACTAGCGGGAGCGCACGAGCAGTACTTC.

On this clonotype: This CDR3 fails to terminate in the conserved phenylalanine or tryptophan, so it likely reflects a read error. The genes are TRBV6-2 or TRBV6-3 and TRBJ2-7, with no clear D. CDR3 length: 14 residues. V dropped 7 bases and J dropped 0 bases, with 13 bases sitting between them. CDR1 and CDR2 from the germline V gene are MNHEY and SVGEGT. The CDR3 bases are TGTGCCAGCAAGTCGAGAGGCCTCTCCTACGAGCAGTACTCA. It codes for CASKSRGLSYEQYS.